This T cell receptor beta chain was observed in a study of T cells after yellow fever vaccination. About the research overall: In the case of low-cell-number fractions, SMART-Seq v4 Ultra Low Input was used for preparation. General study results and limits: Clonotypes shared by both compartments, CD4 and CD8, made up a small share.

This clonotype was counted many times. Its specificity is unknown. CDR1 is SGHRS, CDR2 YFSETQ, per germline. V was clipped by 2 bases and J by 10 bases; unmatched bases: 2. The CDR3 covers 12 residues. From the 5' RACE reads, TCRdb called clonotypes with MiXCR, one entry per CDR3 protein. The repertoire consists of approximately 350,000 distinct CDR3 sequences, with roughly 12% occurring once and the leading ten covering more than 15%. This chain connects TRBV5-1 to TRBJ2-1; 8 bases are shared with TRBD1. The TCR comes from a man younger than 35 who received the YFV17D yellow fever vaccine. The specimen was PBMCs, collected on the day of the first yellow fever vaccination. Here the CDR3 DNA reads TGCGCCAGCAGCTTCACAGGGGGAGAGCAGTTCTTC. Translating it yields CASSFTGGEQFF.